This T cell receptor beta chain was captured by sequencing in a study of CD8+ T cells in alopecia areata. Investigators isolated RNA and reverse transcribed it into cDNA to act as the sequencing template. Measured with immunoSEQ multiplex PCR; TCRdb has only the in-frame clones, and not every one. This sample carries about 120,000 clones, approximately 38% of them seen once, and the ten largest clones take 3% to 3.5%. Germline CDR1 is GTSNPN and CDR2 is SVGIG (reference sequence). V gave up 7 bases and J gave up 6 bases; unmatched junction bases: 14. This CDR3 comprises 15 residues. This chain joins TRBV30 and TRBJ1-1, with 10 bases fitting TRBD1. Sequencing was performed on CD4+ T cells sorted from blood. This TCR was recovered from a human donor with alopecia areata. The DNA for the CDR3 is TGTGCCTCCTACGGCGGGACAGGGGAATGGGCTGAAGCTTTCTTT. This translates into CASYGGTGEWAEAFF.